This T cell receptor beta chain came from a study of PD-L1 blockade in urothelial cancer (dated by TCRdb to about 2017). Context from the whole study: All patients started therapy in about 2014 and received atezolizumab 1,200 mg intravenously every 3 weeks. About nine tenths of the roughly 29 patients were males with bladder-origin urothelial cancer, and about 60% of the roughly 30 reported a prior smoking history. An ECOG performance status of 0 or 1 was recorded for the patients, and 0 to 3 prior chemotherapy regimens had been received by the patients. Blood samples were analyzed at 3 weeks after treatment start (second dose) and at 6 weeks after treatment start. Blood samples gave a median of about 150,000 T cells and 80,000 or so unique TCRs, with a median clonality of 0.080. The study was an exploratory multi-omic analysis of somatic, immune and clinical correlates of response to PD-L1 blockade with atezolizumab in urothelial cancer. TCR sequencing covered pretreatment tumor samples and matched, serially collected peripheral blood taken before and after atezolizumab treatment. Durable clinical benefit meant progression-free survival longer than 6 months, and TCR features were also tested against progression-free and overall survival. Whole exome sequencing and RNA sequencing of pretreatment tumors were performed alongside TCR sequencing in the same patients. Eight to ten patients achieved durable clinical benefit and about 19 did not. Pretreatment blood TCR-seq was available for twenty-nine patients, at least one posttreatment blood collection was obtained for 24 patients, and tumor TCR-seq was available for 24 patients. The study at large found these results: Because the sample size was small (n ≈ 29) and many exploratory analyses were performed, the results are intended to be hypothesis-generating. Patients with durable benefit showed greater expansion of tumor-associated TCR clones in peripheral blood 3 weeks after starting treatment (n ≈ 22, p = 0.022). Improved progression-free and overall survival was found to be associated with pretreatment peripheral blood TCR clonality below the median.

Each PCR received spiked-in synthetic TCR analog templates so that absolute template abundance could be estimated from read counts. Using the immunoSEQ assay, TCRbeta CDR3 regions were amplified from genomic DNA with bias-controlled V and J gene primers. Rearranged TCRbeta segments were sequenced at approximately 20X coverage. On the authors' methods: Sequencing errors were corrected by clustering and CDR3s were annotated against IMGT to assign V, D and J genes. Downstream analyses used only productive TCRbeta rearrangements and left out out-of-frame or stop-codon sequences. Clonality was calculated as one minus the Shannon entropy normalized by the log of the number of unique productive sequences. Clones differing between time points or between blood and tumor were identified using Fisher's exact test with Benjamini-Hochberg correction, with an adjusted p below 0.01 applied as the threshold. Held by TCRdb, this immuneACCESS table contains in-frame sequences only and omits some clones. Under half of the omission traces to an unresolved V gene where checked; the cause of the rest is unknown. V, J and clone size reflect that table, while D and trimming were determined from the DNA. The sample records under 55,000 clones, about 86% of which are singletons. In total, the top ten clones hold 2.5% to 3.5% of the sample.

V has 0 bases trimmed and J has 3 bases trimmed; junction bases matching no gene number 1. For CDR1 and CDR2, the germline V gene lists SGHRS and YFSETQ. Its CDR3 holds 15 amino acids, cysteine through phenylalanine. Only the CDR3 region is kept as DNA, spanning 45 bases read in frame from base 1. Worth noting for this clone: The antigen it recognizes is unknown. No base quality information exists; no much larger clone differs at one position.

The label giving this sample's time point can be read as: pretreatment peripheral blood. A total of some 30 patients with locally advanced or metastatic urothelial carcinoma, treated at Memorial Sloan Kettering on a trial protocol, made up the cohort. Peripheral blood mononuclear cells were collected pretreatment and during treatment, at between 1 and 8 total time points per patient. The Qiagen DNeasy Blood extraction kit was used to purify genomic DNA from total PBMCs and from tumor samples. PBMCs were collected pretreatment and during treatment and were isolated and stored as previously described.

The material was PBMCs, obtained around atezolizumab (anti-PD-L1) treatment. This receptor chain uses TRBV5-1 and TRBJ2-1, with TRBD2 matching 9 junction bases. This receptor was obtained from a man between 65 and 85 years old with urothelial cancer. The nucleotide sequence is TGCGCCAGCAGCTTGGGCGGGAGGGACTACAATGAGCAGTTCTTC. Protein translation: CASSLGGRDYNEQFF.